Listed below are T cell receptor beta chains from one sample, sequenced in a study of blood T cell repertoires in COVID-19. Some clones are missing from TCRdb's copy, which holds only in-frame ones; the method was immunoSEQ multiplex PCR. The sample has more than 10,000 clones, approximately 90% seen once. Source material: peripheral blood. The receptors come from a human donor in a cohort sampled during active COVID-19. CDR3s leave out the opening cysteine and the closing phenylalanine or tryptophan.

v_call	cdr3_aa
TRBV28	ASSLGHEYGLQH
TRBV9	ASSVAREQF
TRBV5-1	ASSWSVVSRNEQF
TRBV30	AWNMGRGKNIQY
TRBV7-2	ASSFGQGAQYEQY
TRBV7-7	ASSCAGQSNQPQH
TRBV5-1	ASSLGQGAEKLF
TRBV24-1	ATSDTRSGTAISYEQY
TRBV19	ASSINPTTGWATEAF
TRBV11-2	ASSSQGGSGNTIY
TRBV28	ASSPGQGFTEAF
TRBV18	ASSPSVNEQF
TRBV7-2	ASSSHPQDPGYT
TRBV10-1	ASSETGVGQETQY
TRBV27	ASRRTGDNYGYT
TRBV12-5	ASGRGQITDTQY
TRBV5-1	ASNDGTGDYNEQF
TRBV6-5	ASSYSTSGAYEQY
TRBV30	AWSMTGEQPQH
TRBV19	ASSSSGVTGELF
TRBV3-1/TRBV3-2	ASSPSLSRGSTDTQY
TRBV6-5	ASSYTGRWNTEAF
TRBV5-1	ASSLAGQALLNSGELF
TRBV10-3	AITQDRGNTEAF
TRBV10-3	AISEGGLAGGNEQF
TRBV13	ASSLNRGLKEQY